This TCR beta chain was observed in a study of shared clonotypes between healthy human individuals. General study results and limits: Only blood underwent sampling, and tissue repertoires likely differ.

Naive CD8 isolation took CD45RO-negative cells positively selected for CCR7 and excluded terminally differentiated effector memory CD45RA+ cells. TCRdb's copy holds only in-frame clones and misses some; the assay was immunoSEQ multiplex PCR. The sample shows about 2.2 million clones, 93% of them seen only once. Turning to this clone: The target antigen is unknown.

This CDR3 is built from 15 residues. Trimming cost V 5 bases and J 6 bases, with 20 bases left between them. The germline gives CDR1 SEHNR, CDR2 FQNEAQ (reference sequence). Sequenced input: naive CD8+ T cells from PBMCs. The J gene is TRBJ2-7, the V gene TRBV7-9, with D perhaps given as TRBD1 or TRBD2 (5 bases each). The receptor's source is a man aged 18 to 30 in good health. Some clones in this sample may be carry-over from other donors' samples. Here the CDR3 DNA reads TGTGCCAGCAGCCCCGGGACCCGGGATGTCGGCGAGCAGTACTTC. Protein product: CASSPGTRDVGEQYF.